What follows are 17 T cell receptor beta chains derived from one specimen sequenced in a study of long-term antiretroviral therapy in people with HIV. Investigators performed immunoSEQ version v3.0 at survey level. Produced via immunoSEQ multiplex PCR; TCRdb's table is partial and in-frame only. Of 25,000 to 30,000 clones in the sample, about 84% were seen once. Sequencing used unsorted PBMCs, obtained 4.7 to 5 years after starting antiretroviral therapy. The receptors here all came from a man aged 35 to 55 with HIV.

The chain joins TRBV5-8 to TRBJ2-2; 7 positions match TRBD1. Per germline, CDR1 SGHTS and CDR2 YDEGEE. Unmatched junction bases numbered 8, after V lost 2 bases and J lost 4 bases. The CDR3 runs 16 residues. CDR3 DNA sequence: TGTGCCAGCAGCTTCTCGACAGGGTTGGTCACCGGGGAGCTGTTTTTT. Translation gives CASSFSTGLVTGELFF.

The genes are TRBV5-8 and TRBJ2-3; 13 bases match TRBD2. Per germline, CDR1 SGHTS and CDR2 YDEGEE. J was trimmed by 1 base and V by 4 bases; bases with no gene match: 6. The CDR3 is made up of 17 amino acids. CDR3 DNA: TGTGCCAGCAGCCCGAGACTAGCGGGGGGCCGCACAGATACGCAGTATTTT. This encodes CASSPRLAGGRTDTQYF.

The chain has TRBV10-1 and TRBJ2-7; D is perhaps TRBD1 (7 bases). V lost 0 bases to trimming and J lost 4 bases, with 10 bases between them. CDR3 size: 14 residues. CDR1 WNHNN and CDR2 SYGVQD come from the germline V gene (reference sequence). For the CDR3, the DNA is TGCGCCAGCAGTGAGTCCCAGGGGGGTTACGAGCAGTACTTC. Its translation: CASSESQGGYEQYF.

The genes are TRBV29-1 and TRBJ2-5; D possibly corresponds to TRBD1 (5 bases). Looked up from germline, CDR1 is SQVTM and CDR2 is ANQGSEA. The CDR3 contains 13 residues. With 0 bases removed from V and 4 bases from J, the gap between germline ends came to 9 bases. CDR3 sequence: CSVEEMGRETQYF. CDR3 DNA: TGCAGCGTTGAAGAAATGGGGCGAGAGACCCAGTACTTC.

V gene TRBV7-2 combines with J gene TRBJ2-2, with D possibly TRBD1 on 6 matching bases. Germline lookup yields CDR1 SGHTA and CDR2 FQGNSA. Trimming took off 4 bases at V and 5 bases at J, with 11 bases between the two ends. This CDR3 is 14 amino acids long. As DNA, the CDR3 is TGTGCCAGCAGCTCTGGACAGATAACCGGGGAGCTGTTTTTT. This codes for CASSSGQITGELFF.

The CDR3 spells CSVPGQGSDGYTF. CDR3 in DNA: TGCAGCGTCCCGGGACAGGGGTCTGATGGCTACACCTTC. The rearrangement links TRBV29-1 to TRBJ1-2; 10 positions agree with TRBD1. The CDR3 length is 13 residues. Unmatched junction bases numbered 7, after V lost 6 bases and J lost 6 bases. Looked up from germline, CDR1 is SQVTM and CDR2 is ANQGSEA.

CDR3 loop: CASSESGDEKLFF. CDR3 DNA sequence: TGTGCCAGCAGTGAGTCCGGGGATGAAAAACTGTTTTTT. The chain recombines TRBV25-1 with TRBJ1-4; D remains ambiguous. The CDR3 runs to 13 residues. Per germline, CDR1 MGHDK and CDR2 SYGVNS. The ends were cut back, 3 bases at V and 6 bases at J, with 8 bases in the middle. Drawing the rest from reference TRBV25-1 and TRBJ1-4, the complete variable domain is EADIYQTPRYLVIGTGKKITLECSQTMGHDKMYWYQQDPGMELHLIHYSYGVNSTEKGDLSSESTVSRIRTEHFPLTLESARPSHTSQYLCASSESGDEKLFFGSGTQLSVL.

The chain joins TRBV18 to TRBJ2-1; tentative D call: TRBD1 (6 bases). V was trimmed by 0 bases and J by 3 bases, leaving 6 bases between them. Germline CDR1 reads KGHSH; CDR2 reads LQKENI. The CDR3 has 14 amino acids. The chain's CDR3 is CASSPPTGYNEQFF. In nucleotides, the CDR3 is TGTGCCAGCTCACCACCGACAGGCTACAATGAGCAGTTCTTC. Full variable domain (rest looked up from reference TRBV18 and TRBJ2-1): NAGVMQNPRHLVRRRGQEARLRCSPMKGHSHVYWYRQLPEEGLKFMVYLQKENIIDESGMPKERFSAEFPKEGPSILRIQQVVRGDSAAYFCASSPPTGYNEQFFGPGTRLTVL.

This clone was counted once. The chain has TRBV15 and TRBJ2-3; perhaps D is TRBD1 or TRBD2 (5 bases each). This CDR3 contains 15 residues. Between the trimmed V and J ends, which lost 3 bases and 1 base, there was a span of 11 bases. Germline V gene data show CDR1 as LNHNV and CDR2 as YYDKDF (reference sequence). CDR3 region: CATSRGVVGTDTQYF. The CDR3 DNA follows: TGTGCCACCAGCAGGGGGGTGGTGGGCACAGATACGCAGTATTTT.

The J gene is TRBJ2-1, the V gene TRBV19; TRBD1 might be the D (7 bases). Trimming stripped 5 bases from V and 8 bases from J, with 22 bases between. Germline-derived CDR1 and CDR2 are LNHDA and SQIVND (reference sequence). The CDR3 runs 16 residues. DNA for the CDR3: TGTGCCAGTAGTTCACAGGGGACGGTGCGGGGCGATGAGCAGTTCTTC. It yields the protein CASSSQGTVRGDEQFF.

V is TRBV7-2 and J is TRBJ1-4, with D perhaps matching TRBD1 (6 bases). The CDR3 has 14 residues. V gave up 1 base and J gave up 8 bases, with 11 bases separating them. Germline assignment: CDR1 SGHTA and CDR2 FQGNSA. The DNA of the CDR3 is TGTGCCAGCAGCTTAGATGGAGGGGGGGAAAAACTGTTTTTT. It encodes CASSLDGGGEKLFF.

The V and J genes are TRBV13 and TRBJ2-3; D possibly matches TRBD1 or TRBD2 (6 bases each). The V gene's germline CDR1 is PRHDT and CDR2 FYEKMQ (reference sequence). This CDR3 spans 15 amino acids. This chain's CDR3 is CACVRGRYSTDTQYF. The CDR3, as DNA: TGTGCTTGCGTCCGGGGGCGGTATAGCACAGATACGCAGTATTTT.

This sequence joins TRBV29-1 and TRBJ1-2, with 8 bases matching TRBD1. In germline, CDR1 is SQVTM, CDR2 ANQGSEA. Trimming removed 6 bases from V and 2 bases from J; junction bases left unmatched: 8. The CDR3 is 14 amino acids. CDR3 loop: CSVVDRGWNYGYTF. The CDR3 DNA sequence: TGCAGCGTCGTAGACAGGGGTTGGAACTATGGCTACACCTTC.

The rearrangement links TRBV2 to TRBJ1-5; D unresolved. CDR1 and CDR2 from the germline V gene are SNHLY and FYNNEI. CDR3 length: 12 residues. Trimming pared 8 bases from V and 7 bases from J, leaving 12 bases between. Here the CDR3 DNA reads TGTGCCAGCCGTTTGGTAGAGCAGCCCCAGCATTTT. Encoded protein: CASRLVEQPQHF. The variable domain in full, with the rest retrieved from reference TRBV2 and TRBJ1-5, is EPEVTQTPSHQVTQMGQEVILRCVPISNHLYFYWYRQILGQKVEFLVSFYNNEISEKSEIFDDQFSVERPDGSNFTLKIRSTKLEDSAMYFCASRLVEQPQHFGDGTRLSIL.

The chain links TRBV18 to TRBJ2-7; D tentatively reads TRBD1 or TRBD2 (7 bases each). Germline lookup yields CDR1 KGHSH and CDR2 LQKENI. The CDR3 covers 16 residues. V lost 6 bases and J lost 0, with 18 bases in between. In DNA, the CDR3 is TGTGCCAGCTCTGCAAATGCAGGGGGGGGCTCCTACGAGCAGTACTTC. It translates to CASSANAGGGSYEQYF.

This chain links TRBV28 with TRBJ2-7; D might be TRBD1 (6 bases). V was cut by 4 bases and J by 2 bases, with 9 bases left in between. The CDR3 length is 13 residues. Germline V gives CDR1 MDHEN, CDR2 SYDVKM. The CDR3 loop is CASSSGEPYEQYF. The DNA for the CDR3 is TGTGCCAGCAGTTCAGGGGAGCCCTACGAGCAGTACTTC.

The chain links TRBV2 to TRBJ1-2; 10 bases fit TRBD1. Trimming removed 5 bases from V and 8 bases from J; junction bases left unmatched: 11. The V gene's germline CDR1 is SNHLY and CDR2 FYNNEI. The CDR3 loop spans 15 amino acids. CDR3 loop: CASSYPGQGPQGYTF. The CDR3 nucleotides are TGTGCCAGCAGTTACCCGGGACAGGGGCCGCAGGGCTACACCTTC.